This T cell receptor beta chain was identified during a study of Ad26.COV2.S vaccination and SARS-CoV-2 variants. General study results and limits: Vaccine recipients had higher spike-specific TCR breadth than placebo recipients.

The treatment is: some 20 received Ad26.COV2.S at low or high dose, single or two shots; about 5 received placebo; per-sample allocation not given. The investigators took samples on day 63 after the first vaccine or placebo injection. An 18-55-year-old adult in Boston served as donor. V lost 6 bases to trimming and J lost 2 bases, with 11 bases between them. The CDR3 length is 14 residues. From germline, CDR1 is MNHEY and CDR2 SMNVEV (reference sequence). Method: immunoSEQ multiplex PCR; TCRdb's copy keeps in-frame clones and lacks some. The table includes fewer than 500,000 clones, roughly nine tenths detected once. Of note for this clone: What it binds is not known.

The chain joins TRBV27 to TRBJ1-3, with D tentatively TRBD1 (6 bases). The sequencing used peripheral blood, collected in a trial of Ad26.COV2.S vaccine versus placebo. This clonotype originated in a person aged 18-60 years who received the Ad26.COV2.S COVID-19 vaccine or a placebo. The CDR3 DNA sequence: TGTGCCAGCAGCCCAAGGGGGGCTGGAAACACCATATATTTT. Protein: CASSPRGAGNTIYF.